The entry that follows covers one T cell receptor beta chain sequence. The record originates from a study of cytomegalovirus exposure and HLA in healthy donors. Trimming stripped 5 bases from V and 1 base from J, with 8 bases between. The CDR3 contains 13 residues. Germline V gene data show CDR1 as LNHDA and CDR2 as SQIVND (reference sequence). The study ran its PCR with 60 Vbeta and 13 Jbeta primers. The method was immunoSEQ multiplex PCR; TCRdb's version includes in-frame clones alone and lacks a portion of them. The sample records roughly 150,000 clones, roughly 84% being singletons. The V gene is TRBV19, the J gene TRBJ1-1; a weak D match, TRBD1 (5 bases). This receptor was taken from a young man in good health and CMV-seropositive. What was sequenced was PBMCs. The CDR3 coding sequence is TGTGCCAGTAGTCTAGGGGCGAACACTGAAGCTTTCTTT. This translates into CASSLGANTEAFF.